This T cell receptor beta chain was documented in a study of monozygotic twins with inflammatory bowel disease. General observations from the study: Researchers report that IBD patients shared fewer clonotypes with others than healthy twins, especially amid disease activity.

The CDR3 is 13 residues long. Using eight separate reactions per sample, the authors generated cDNA. UMIs bearing a 6-nucleotide sample barcode were added through template switching. TCRdb reprocessed the 5' RACE reads and reports one entry per CDR3 protein, with no DNA. The sample holds fewer than 550,000 distinct CDR3 sequences. Regarding this clonotype: Its antigen is as yet unknown.

The sequence was collected from a human donor with ulcerative colitis or Crohn's disease, or a healthy co-twin of an affected twin (not recorded which). Sequencing was carried out using blood. The chain joins TRBV12-3 or TRBV12-4 to TRBJ2-2; without DNA, the TCRdb call of TRBD1 cannot be checked. The CDR3 sequence is CASILSNTGELFF.